This T cell receptor (beta chain) was recovered during a study of early T cells in non-severe SARS-CoV-2 infection. Overall study context: Whole-blood bulk RNA, unsorted, was sequenced, and chains were unpaired.

One entry per CDR3 protein, called by TCRdb with MiXCR from the 5' RACE reads. Found here are more than 95,000 distinct CDR3 sequences, roughly 11% of them singletons; the top ten hold about 4.5%. A note on this clonotype: The antigen is unknown.

The germline V gene encodes CDR1 SGDLS and CDR2 YYNGEE. This CDR3 contains 15 residues. The ends lost 3 bases at V and 2 bases at J; junction bases unmatched: 8. Study findings and constraints: Reliance on VDJdb matching favored anti-spike CD8 responses; private and CD4 specificities were missed.

The TCR sequence derives from an adult who was a healthcare worker with PCR-confirmed SARS-CoV-2 infection or an uninfected control (not recorded which). This specimen was whole blood, taken at baseline. This chain connects TRBV9 to TRBJ2-7; the match to TRBD2 covers 7 bases. The CDR3 is CASSGQAGIAYEQYF. The CDR3 DNA sequence: TGTGCCAGCAGCGGCCAAGCGGGGATAGCCTACGAGCAGTACTTC.